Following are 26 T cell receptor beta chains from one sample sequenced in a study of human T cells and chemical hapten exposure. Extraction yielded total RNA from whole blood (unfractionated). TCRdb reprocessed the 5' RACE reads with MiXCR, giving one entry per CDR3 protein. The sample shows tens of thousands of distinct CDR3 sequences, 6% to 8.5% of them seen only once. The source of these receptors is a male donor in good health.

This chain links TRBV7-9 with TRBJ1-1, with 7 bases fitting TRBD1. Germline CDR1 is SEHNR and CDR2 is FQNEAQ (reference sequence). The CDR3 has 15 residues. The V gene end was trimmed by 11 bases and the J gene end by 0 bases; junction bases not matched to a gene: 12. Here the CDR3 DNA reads TGTGCCTCCAAGGAACAGGGGCGCCTGAACACTGAAGCTTTCTTT. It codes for CASKEQGRLNTEAFF.

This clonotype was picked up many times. In DNA, the CDR3 is TGTGCCAGCAGCTTACCCAGGCCGAGCACCGGGGAGCTGTTTTTT. Its protein is CASSLPRPSTGELFF. The chain combines TRBV7-9 with TRBJ2-2; D gene ambiguous. Trimming removed 2 bases from V and 4 bases from J, with 11 bases in between. The CDR3 covers 15 residues. Germline CDR1 SEHNR, CDR2 FQNEAQ (reference sequence).

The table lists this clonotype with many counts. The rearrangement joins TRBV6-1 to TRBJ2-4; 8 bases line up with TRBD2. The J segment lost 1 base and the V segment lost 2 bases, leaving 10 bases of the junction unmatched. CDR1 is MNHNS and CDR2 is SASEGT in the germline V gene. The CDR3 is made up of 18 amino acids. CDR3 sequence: CASSEILAGFAAKNIQYF. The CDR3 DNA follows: TGTGCCAGCAGTGAAATATTAGCGGGATTTGCGGCCAAAAACATTCAGTACTTC.

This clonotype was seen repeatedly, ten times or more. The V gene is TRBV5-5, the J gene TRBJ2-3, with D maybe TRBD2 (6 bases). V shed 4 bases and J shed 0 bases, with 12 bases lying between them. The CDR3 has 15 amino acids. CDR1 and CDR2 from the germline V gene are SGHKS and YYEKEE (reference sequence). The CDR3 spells CASSGGTASTDTQYF. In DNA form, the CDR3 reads TGTGCCAGCAGCGGGGGGACGGCGAGCACAGATACGCAGTATTTT. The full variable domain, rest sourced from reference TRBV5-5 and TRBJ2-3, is DAGVTQSPTHLIKTRGQQVTLRCSPISGHKSVSWYQQVLGQGPQFIFQYYEKEERGRGNFPDRFSARQFPNYSSELNVNALLLGDSALYLCASSGGTASTDTQYFGPGTRLTVL.

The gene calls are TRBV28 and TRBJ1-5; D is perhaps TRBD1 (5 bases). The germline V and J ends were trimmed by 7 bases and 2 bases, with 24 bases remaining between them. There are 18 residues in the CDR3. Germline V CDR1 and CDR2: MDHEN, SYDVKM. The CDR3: CASNNGGRRRIGNQPQHF. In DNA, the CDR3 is TGTGCCAGCAACAACGGGGGTCGGAGGAGGATAGGCAATCAGCCCCAGCATTTT.

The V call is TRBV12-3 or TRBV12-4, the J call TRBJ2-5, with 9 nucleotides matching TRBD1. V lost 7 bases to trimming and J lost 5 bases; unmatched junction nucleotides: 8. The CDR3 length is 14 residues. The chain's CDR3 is CASTKPDRGETQYF. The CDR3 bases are TGTGCCAGCACCAAACCCGACAGGGGGGAGACCCAGTACTTC.

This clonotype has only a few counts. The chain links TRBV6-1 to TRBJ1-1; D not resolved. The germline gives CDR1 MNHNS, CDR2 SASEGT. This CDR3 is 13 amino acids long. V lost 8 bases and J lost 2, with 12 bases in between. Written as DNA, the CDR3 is TGTGCCAGCCTGAGCTGGGAAAACACTGAAGCTTTCTTT. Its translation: CASLSWENTEAFF.

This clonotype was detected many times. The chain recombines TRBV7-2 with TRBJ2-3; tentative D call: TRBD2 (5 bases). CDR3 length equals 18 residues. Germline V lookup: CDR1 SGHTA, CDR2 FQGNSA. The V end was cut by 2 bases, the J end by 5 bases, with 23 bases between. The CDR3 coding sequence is TGTGCCAGCAGCTTAATCCTCTCTCCACAGCTTGCGGGAGATACGCAGTATTTT. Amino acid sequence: CASSLILSPQLAGDTQYF.

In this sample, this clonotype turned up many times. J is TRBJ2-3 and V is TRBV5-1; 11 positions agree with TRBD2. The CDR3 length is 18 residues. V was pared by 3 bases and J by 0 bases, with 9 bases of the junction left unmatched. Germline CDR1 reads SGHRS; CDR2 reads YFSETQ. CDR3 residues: CASSWGGTSGGSTDTQYF. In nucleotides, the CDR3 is TGCGCCAGCAGCTGGGGGGGGACTAGCGGAGGAAGCACAGATACGCAGTATTTT.

CDR3 sequence (DNA): TGTGCTAGTGGTTTTAATTCACCCCTCCACTTT. It codes for CASGFNSPLHF. The chain recombines TRBV12-5 with TRBJ1-6; D ambiguous. The CDR3 has 11 amino acids. V dropped 3 bases and J dropped 6 bases, with 0 bases sitting between them. The germline V gene has CDR1 LGHNT and CDR2 FRNRAP.

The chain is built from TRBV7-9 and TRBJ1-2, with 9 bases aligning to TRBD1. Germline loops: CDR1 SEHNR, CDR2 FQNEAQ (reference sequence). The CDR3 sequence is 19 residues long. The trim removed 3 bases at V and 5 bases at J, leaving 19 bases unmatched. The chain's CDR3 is CASSFTGTGSRYPIYGYTF. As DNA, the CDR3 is TGTGCCAGCAGCTTTACCGGGACAGGGTCGCGTTACCCTATATATGGCTACACCTTC.

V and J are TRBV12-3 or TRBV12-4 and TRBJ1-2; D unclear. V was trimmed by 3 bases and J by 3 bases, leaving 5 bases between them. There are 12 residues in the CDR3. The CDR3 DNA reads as TGTGCCAGCAGTTTTTCTTACTATGGCTACACCTTC. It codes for CASSFSYYGYTF.

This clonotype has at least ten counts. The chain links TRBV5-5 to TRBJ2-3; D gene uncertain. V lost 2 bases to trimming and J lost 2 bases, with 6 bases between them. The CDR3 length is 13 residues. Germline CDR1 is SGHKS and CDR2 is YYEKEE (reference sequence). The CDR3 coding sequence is TGTGCCAGCAGCTTTCAGAACACAGATACGCAGTATTTT. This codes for CASSFQNTDTQYF.

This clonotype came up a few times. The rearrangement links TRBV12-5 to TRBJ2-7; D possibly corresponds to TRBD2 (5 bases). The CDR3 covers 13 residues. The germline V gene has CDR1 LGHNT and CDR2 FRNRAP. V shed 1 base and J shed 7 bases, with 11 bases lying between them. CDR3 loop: CASGLAFTGEQYF. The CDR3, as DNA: TGTGCTAGTGGTTTGGCGTTTACGGGAGAGCAGTACTTC.

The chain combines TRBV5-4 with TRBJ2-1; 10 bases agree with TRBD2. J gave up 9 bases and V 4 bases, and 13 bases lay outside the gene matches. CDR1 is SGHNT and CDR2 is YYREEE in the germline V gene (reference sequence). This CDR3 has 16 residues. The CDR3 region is CASSPLGTSGVGEQFF. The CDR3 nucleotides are TGTGCCAGCAGCCCCCTAGGTACTAGCGGGGTTGGTGAGCAGTTCTTC. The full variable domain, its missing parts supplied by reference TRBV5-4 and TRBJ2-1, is ETGVTQSPTHLIKTRGQQVTLRCSSQSGHNTVSWYQQALGQGPQFIFQYYREEENGRGNFPPRFSGLQFPNYSSELNVNALELDDSALYLCASSPLGTSGVGEQFFGPGTRLTVL.

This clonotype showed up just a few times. As DNA, the CDR3 is TGTGCCAGCAGCGCCAGGGGGCTAGCGGTGAATGGAGAGCCAGAGAAGGGCTACACAGATACGCAGTATTTT. Translation gives CASSARGLAVNGEPEKGYTDTQYF. The gene calls are TRBV5-6 and TRBJ2-3; D possibly corresponds to TRBD1 (8 bases). Trimming removed 4 bases from V and 2 bases from J, with 41 bases in between. The CDR3 totals 24 residues. The germline CDR1 and CDR2 sequences are SGHDT and YYEEEE.

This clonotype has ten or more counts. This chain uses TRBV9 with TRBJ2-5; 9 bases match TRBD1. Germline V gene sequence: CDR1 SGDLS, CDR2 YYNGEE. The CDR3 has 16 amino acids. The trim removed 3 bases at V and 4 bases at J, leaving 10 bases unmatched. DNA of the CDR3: TGTGCCAGCAGCGCGGGGATCGACAGGGGGTCAGAGACCCAGTACTTC. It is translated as CASSAGIDRGSETQYF.

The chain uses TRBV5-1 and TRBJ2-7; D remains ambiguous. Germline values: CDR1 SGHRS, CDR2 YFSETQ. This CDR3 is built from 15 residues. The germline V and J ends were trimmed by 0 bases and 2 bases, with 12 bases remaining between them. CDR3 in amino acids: CASSLELGPAYEQYF. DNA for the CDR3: TGCGCCAGCAGCTTGGAACTCGGCCCTGCCTACGAGCAGTACTTC.

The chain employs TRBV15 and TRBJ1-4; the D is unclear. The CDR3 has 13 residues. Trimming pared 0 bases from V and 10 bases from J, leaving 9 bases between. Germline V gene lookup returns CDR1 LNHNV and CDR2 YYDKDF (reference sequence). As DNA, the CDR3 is TGTGCCACCAGCAGAGATAGAGAGGGAAAACTGTTTTTT. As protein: CATSRDREGKLFF.

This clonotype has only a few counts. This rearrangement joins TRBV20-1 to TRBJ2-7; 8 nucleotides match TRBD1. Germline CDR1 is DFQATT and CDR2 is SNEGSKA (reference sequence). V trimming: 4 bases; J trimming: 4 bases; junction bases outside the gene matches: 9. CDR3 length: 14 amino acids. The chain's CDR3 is CSANTGQEPYEQYF. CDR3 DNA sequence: TGCAGTGCTAATACGGGACAGGAGCCTTACGAGCAGTACTTC.

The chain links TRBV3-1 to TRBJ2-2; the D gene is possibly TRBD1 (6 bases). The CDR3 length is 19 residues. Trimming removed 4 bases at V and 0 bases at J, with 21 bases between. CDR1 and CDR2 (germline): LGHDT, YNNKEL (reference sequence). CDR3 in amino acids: CASSPLFPPGQTNTGELFF. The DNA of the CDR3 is TGTGCCAGCAGCCCCCTGTTTCCTCCGGGACAAACGAACACCGGGGAGCTGTTTTTT.

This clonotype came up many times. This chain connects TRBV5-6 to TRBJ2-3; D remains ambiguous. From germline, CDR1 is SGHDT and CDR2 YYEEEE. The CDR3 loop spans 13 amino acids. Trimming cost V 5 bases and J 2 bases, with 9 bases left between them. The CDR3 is CASRKPNTDTQYF. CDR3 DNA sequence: TGTGCCAGCAGGAAGCCAAACACAGATACGCAGTATTTT.

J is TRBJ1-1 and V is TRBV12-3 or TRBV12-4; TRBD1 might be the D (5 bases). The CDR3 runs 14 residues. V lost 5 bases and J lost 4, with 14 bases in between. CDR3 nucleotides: TGTGCCAGCAGTAACGGGGGGTTTGGCACTGAAGCTTTCTTT. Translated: CASSNGGFGTEAFF.

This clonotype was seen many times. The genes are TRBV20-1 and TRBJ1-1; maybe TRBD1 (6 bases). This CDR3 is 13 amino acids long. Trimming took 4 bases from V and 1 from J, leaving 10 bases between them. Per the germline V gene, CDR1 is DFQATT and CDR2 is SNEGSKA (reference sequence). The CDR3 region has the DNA TGCAGTGCTACCGGGACATCGAACACTGAAGCTTTCTTT. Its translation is CSATGTSNTEAFF.

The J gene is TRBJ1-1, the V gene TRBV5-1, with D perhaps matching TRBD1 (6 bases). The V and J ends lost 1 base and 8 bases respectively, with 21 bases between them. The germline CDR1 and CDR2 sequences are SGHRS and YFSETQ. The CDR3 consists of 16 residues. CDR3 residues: CASSLLQGNLVAEAFF. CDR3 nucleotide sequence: TGCGCCAGCAGCTTGCTACAGGGTAATCTTGTCGCAGAAGCTTTCTTT.

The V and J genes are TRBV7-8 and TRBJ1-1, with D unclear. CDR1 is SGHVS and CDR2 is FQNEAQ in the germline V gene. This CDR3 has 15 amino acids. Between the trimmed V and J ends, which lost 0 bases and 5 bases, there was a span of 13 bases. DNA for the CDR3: TGTGCCAGCAGCTTAGCGAGGGTGGGGTGGACTGAAGCTTTCTTT. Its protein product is CASSLARVGWTEAFF.